This passage covers 27 T cell receptor beta chains from one sample sequenced in a study of blood T cell repertoires in COVID-19 (dated by TCRdb to 2018 to 2020). Libraries came from the immunoSEQ multiplex PCR assay. TCRdb retrieved this table from immuneACCESS and kept in-frame rearrangements only. Not all clones are present; in checked studies, unresolved V genes account for under half, and no reason is known for the remainder. The sample profile shows over 200,000 clones; 75% to 90% of them were found once. The ten largest clones take up around 4.7% of the sample. Sequencing was done on a sample of peripheral blood. All receptors come from a human donor in a cohort sampled during active COVID-19.

The chain is built from TRBV19 and TRBJ2-1, with TRBD2 matching over 11 bases. V lost 3 bases to trimming and J lost 7 bases; unmatched junction nucleotides: 5. This CDR3 is 15 amino acids long. Germline V lookup: CDR1 LNHDA, CDR2 SQIVND (reference sequence). The CDR3 here is CASSMTSGVMNEQFF. CDR3 nucleotides: TGTGCCAGTAGTATGACTAGCGGGGTAATGAATGAGCAGTTCTTC.

The chain joins TRBV4-3 to TRBJ1-3; 7 nucleotides align to TRBD1. J was trimmed by 0 bases and V by 4 bases; bases with no gene match: 3. The length of the CDR3 is 15 residues. Germline V gene lookup returns CDR1 LGHNA and CDR2 YSLEER. The CDR3 coding sequence is TGCGCCAGCAGCCCGGGACAGAGCTCTGGAAACACCATATATTTT. Translated: CASSPGQSSGNTIYF.

This rearrangement joins TRBV12-3 or TRBV12-4 to TRBJ1-4, with D uncertain. The V end was cut by 5 bases, the J end by 5 bases, with 6 bases between. This CDR3 is 12 amino acids long. CDR3 loop: CASSEQNEKLFF. The CDR3 DNA sequence: TGTGCCAGCAGTGAACAGAATGAAAAACTGTTTTTT.

The V call is TRBV6-1, the J call TRBJ2-2; D is possibly TRBD1 (5 bases). CDR3 length: 15 amino acids. The germline V gene encodes CDR1 MNHNS and CDR2 SASEGT. Trimming pared 0 bases from V and 4 bases from J, leaving 9 bases between. CDR3 loop: CASSEAGVPTGELFF. The DNA for the CDR3 is TGTGCCAGCAGTGAAGCAGGGGTTCCCACCGGGGAGCTGTTTTTT.

The V call is TRBV7-9, the J call TRBJ1-5, with D possibly matching TRBD1 (5 bases). The V and J ends lost 0 bases and 3 bases respectively, with 6 bases between them. The CDR3 extends over 14 amino acids. From germline, CDR1 is SEHNR and CDR2 FQNEAQ (reference sequence). CDR3 in amino acids: CASSLAGDNQPQHF. CDR3 nucleotides: TGTGCCAGCAGCTTAGCAGGGGACAATCAGCCCCAGCATTTT. Together with reference TRBV7-9 and TRBJ1-5, the CDR3 gives the full variable domain: DTGVSQNPRHKITKRGQNVTFRCDPISEHNRLYWYRQTLGQGPEFLTYFQNEAQLEKSRLLSDRFSAERPKGSFSTLEIQRTEQGDSAMYLCASSLAGDNQPQHFGDGTRLSIL.

The chain couples TRBV13 to TRBJ2-1, with 7 nucleotides matching TRBD1. The CDR3 spans 14 residues. Germline V gives CDR1 PRHDT, CDR2 FYEKMQ (reference sequence). V was clipped by 2 bases and J by 8 bases; unmatched bases: 6. CDR3 DNA: TGTGCCAGCAGCTTAAAGGGGGCTGACGATGAGCAGTTCTTC. Its translation: CASSLKGADDEQFF.

The V and J genes are TRBV10-3 and TRBJ2-7, with 8 bases that match TRBD2. There are 15 residues in the CDR3. The germline CDR1 and CDR2 sequences are ENHRY and SYGVKD. The trim removed 0 bases at V and 3 bases at J, leaving 4 bases unmatched. The CDR3 spells CAISESAAGVYEQYF. CDR3 bases: TGTGCCATCAGTGAGTCAGCAGCGGGAGTCTACGAGCAGTACTTC.

Details on this clone: This CDR3 is also generated by other DNA sequences in the sample. The rearrangement links TRBV19 to TRBJ2-1, with D possibly being TRBD2 (6 bases). CDR1 is LNHDA, CDR2 SQIVND, per germline (reference sequence). CDR3 length: 13 amino acids. V lost 6 bases to trimming and J lost 0 bases, with 6 bases between them. The chain's CDR3 is CASRTSSYNEQFF. CDR3 DNA sequence: TGTGCCAGTAGGACTAGCTCCTACAATGAGCAGTTCTTC.

CDR3 loop: CATTSGGGNEQFF. The CDR3 nucleotides read TGTGCCACGACTAGCGGGGGGGGCAATGAGCAGTTCTTC. The V gene is TRBV10-3, the J gene TRBJ2-1; 14 bases are shared with TRBD2. Germline assignment: CDR1 ENHRY and CDR2 SYGVKD. The CDR3 is made up of 13 amino acids. V lost 10 bases, J lost 6 bases, and 2 bases stayed unmatched.

This clone showed up just a few times. V usage is TRBV28 and J usage is TRBJ1-1, with no clear D. The germline V and J ends were trimmed by 6 bases and 3 bases, with 8 bases remaining between them. Germline V gives CDR1 MDHEN, CDR2 SYDVKM. This CDR3 is 12 amino acids long. DNA for the CDR3: TGTGCCAGCAGACATCAAGACACTGAAGCTTTCTTT. Protein sequence: CASRHQDTEAFF.

The J gene is TRBJ2-3, the V gene TRBV7-3; 9 bases match TRBD2. Germline trimming cut 5 bases from V and 2 bases from J; bases unmatched to any gene: 8. The CDR3 covers 16 residues. Germline lookup yields CDR1 SGHTA and CDR2 FQGTGA. The CDR3 DNA follows: TGTGCCAGCAGCCTGTTGGGCGGGAGGGCCACAGATACGCAGTATTTT. Its translation: CASSLLGGRATDTQYF.

V gene TRBV28 combines with J gene TRBJ2-2, with 16 bases identical to TRBD2. There are 18 residues in the CDR3. V shed 10 bases and J 2 bases; nucleotides not matched to a gene: 10. Germline values: CDR1 MDHEN, CDR2 SYDVKM. The DNA for the CDR3 is TGTGCCACCTATGGGGGACTAGCGGGAGGGCTTAACACCGGGGAGCTGTTTTTT. This encodes CATYGGLAGGLNTGELFF.

There are a few counts of this clone. The chain uses TRBV6-2 or TRBV6-3 and TRBJ2-7; 11 bases are shared with TRBD1. From germline, CDR1 is MNHEY and CDR2 SVGEGT. V lost 5 bases and J lost 2; bases outside the gene matches: 8. CDR3 length equals 16 residues. The CDR3 spells CASSDIPGQGAYEQYF. CDR3 in DNA: TGTGCCAGCAGTGATATTCCGGGACAGGGGGCCTACGAGCAGTACTTC.

This clone was recorded a few times. The DNA for the CDR3 is TGTGCCAGCAGCGGTAGCGGGAGGGCCGGGTACGAGCAGTACTTC. It specifies CASSGSGRAGYEQYF. J is TRBJ2-7 and V is TRBV7-9; TRBD2 aligns across 11 bases. The CDR3 extends over 15 amino acids. With V trimmed by 5 bases and J by 4 bases, 7 bases remained unmatched. Germline V gene sequence: CDR1 SEHNR, CDR2 FQNEAQ (reference sequence).

This clone was seen more than once but under ten times. This chain connects TRBV4-1 to TRBJ2-7; 7 positions agree with TRBD2. Germline values: CDR1 MGHRA, CDR2 YSYEKL. Losses at the gene ends were 5 bases for V and 0 bases for J; bases not matched to a gene: 4. The CDR3 is 14 residues long. The CDR3 coding sequence is TGCGCCAGCAGCTCCCGCGGGAGCTCCTACGAGCAGTACTTC. This encodes CASSSRGSSYEQYF.

The chain recombines TRBV30 with TRBJ1-6; TRBD1 agrees at 7 bases. J lost 4 bases, V lost 4 bases, and 1 base had no gene match. CDR1 and CDR2 from the germline V gene are GTSNPN and SVGIG (reference sequence). There are 13 residues in the CDR3. CDR3 coding DNA: TGTGCCTGGAAACAGGGGTATAATTCACCCCTCCACTTT. Protein product: CAWKQGYNSPLHF.

This clone has a handful of counts. The chain combines TRBV6-6 with TRBJ2-7; D is perhaps TRBD1 (6 bases). V was clipped by 1 base and J by 4 bases, with 14 bases between them. The CDR3 has 15 amino acids. In germline, CDR1 is MNHNY, CDR2 SVGAGI (reference sequence). CDR3 in amino acids: CASSYFPGTSYEQYF. DNA for the CDR3: TGTGCCAGCAGTTACTTCCCCGGGACATCTTACGAGCAGTACTTC.

CDR3 DNA sequence: TGCGCCAGCAGCCAAGATCCGTCAGCTAACTATGGCTACACCTTC. This encodes CASSQDPSANYGYTF. V gene TRBV4-3 combines with J gene TRBJ1-2; unclear D gene. The CDR3 has 15 amino acids. Germline CDR1 LGHNA, CDR2 YSLEER. V was clipped by 0 bases and J by 0 bases, with 8 bases between them.

The rearrangement joins TRBV4-3 to TRBJ2-7; D unresolved. Trimming took 3 bases from V and 0 from J, leaving 12 bases between them. CDR3 length: 15 residues. The V gene's germline CDR1 is LGHNA and CDR2 YSLEER. As DNA, the CDR3 is TGCGCCAGCAGCCAGAGATTGACGGGCTCCTACGAGCAGTACTTC. Translation gives CASSQRLTGSYEQYF.

The chain carries TRBV27 and TRBJ2-7, with D maybe TRBD1 (5 bases). The germline V gene has CDR1 MNHEY and CDR2 SMNVEV (reference sequence). Trimming took 2 bases from V and 2 from J, leaving 10 bases between them. CDR3 length: 14 amino acids. The CDR3 DNA reads as TGTGCCAGCAGTTTACGGCAGGGCCCCTACGAGCAGTACTTC. This encodes CASSLRQGPYEQYF.

This chain links TRBV7-9 with TRBJ2-7; possibly TRBD2 for D (6 bases). This CDR3 spans 16 amino acids. Germline V lookup: CDR1 SEHNR, CDR2 FQNEAQ (reference sequence). Trimming removed 3 bases at V and 0 bases at J, with 15 bases between. DNA of the CDR3: TGTGCCAGCAGCTTCTCCGGGGGACGTAGCTCCTACGAGCAGTACTTC. It codes for CASSFSGGRSSYEQYF. Drawing the rest from reference TRBV7-9 and TRBJ2-7, the complete variable domain is DTGVSQNPRHKITKRGQNVTFRCDPISEHNRLYWYRQTLGQGPEFLTYFQNEAQLEKSRLLSDRFSAERPKGSFSTLEIQRTEQGDSAMYLCASSFSGGRSSYEQYFGPGTRLTVT.

The chain couples TRBV21-1 to TRBJ2-7; the D segment call TRBD1 is taken from the table without a DNA check. TRBV21-1 is noted as a pseudogene. The CDR3 extends over 14 amino acids. This CDR3 reads CASSKDRGYYEQYF. DNA of the CDR3: TGTGCCAGCAGCAAGGACAGGGGATACTACGAGCAGTACTTC.

The chain has TRBV3-1 (or the pseudogene TRBV3-2) and TRBJ2-5; D is perhaps TRBD1 (6 bases). The CDR3 consists of 14 residues. V was shortened by 4 bases and J by 5 bases, with 14 bases between the two germline ends. CDR1 LGHDT and CDR2 YNNKEL come from the germline V gene (reference sequence). CDR3 in amino acids: CASSLFTGSETQYF. CDR3 DNA: TGTGCCAGCAGCCTTTTTACAGGGTCGGAGACCCAGTACTTC.

This rearrangement joins TRBV11-2 to TRBJ2-3; D is perhaps TRBD1 (6 bases). The CDR3 extends over 16 amino acids. Germline loops: CDR1 SGHAT, CDR2 FQNNGV. The V end lost 4 bases, the J end lost 3 bases, and 17 bases lay between the germline ends. The DNA for the CDR3 is TGTGCCAGCAGCTGGATGATGACAGGAGTGACAGATACGCAGTATTTT. Translation: CASSWMMTGVTDTQYF.

V gene TRBV7-9 combines with J gene TRBJ2-2, with no clear D. CDR3 length equals 15 residues. The germline V gene encodes CDR1 SEHNR and CDR2 FQNEAQ (reference sequence). V lost 1 base and J lost 1, with 7 bases in between. Here the CDR3 DNA reads TGTGCCAGCAGCTTAGGGGCACTGAACACCGGGGAGCTGTTTTTT. Its protein product is CASSLGALNTGELFF. Supplemented by reference TRBV7-9 and TRBJ2-2, the full variable domain reads DTGVSQNPRHKITKRGQNVTFRCDPISEHNRLYWYRQTLGQGPEFLTYFQNEAQLEKSRLLSDRFSAERPKGSFSTLEIQRTEQGDSAMYLCASSLGALNTGELFFGEGSRLTVL.

In DNA form, the CDR3 reads TGTGCCAGCTTCCGAAGGGGAGGGAGCGAAAAACTGTTTTTT. It specifies CASFRRGGSEKLFF. This chain joins TRBV5-6 and TRBJ1-4; tentative D call: TRBD1 (5 bases). Germline values: CDR1 SGHDT, CDR2 YYEEEE. This CDR3 comprises 14 residues. The V end was cut by 7 bases, the J end by 8 bases, with 18 bases between.

By its share, this clone is medium-sized. In the same sample, other DNA sequences code for this CDR3. The rearrangement uses TRBV27 and TRBJ2-1; TRBD2 matches at 8 bases. Germline V gives CDR1 MNHEY, CDR2 SMNVEV (reference sequence). The CDR3 runs 14 residues. The junction had 7 bases not matched to a gene; V was cut back by 4 bases and J by 8 bases. The CDR3 protein is CASSSRSGSDEQFF. CDR3 bases: TGTGCCAGCAGTTCAAGAAGCGGGAGCGATGAGCAGTTCTTC.